This is a list of T cell receptor beta chains from one sample in a study of blood T cells in healthy people across ages. TCRdb recomputed calls from the 5' RACE reads with MiXCR, one row per CDR3 protein. The table has 700,000 or so distinct CDR3 sequences, around two fifths seen once. Sequencing was done on a sample of blood. The receptors shown here come from an elderly man in good health. Each CDR3 is given without its conserved first and last residue. Fields, in order: V gene, J gene, CDR3 protein.

V gene: TRBV20-1; J gene: TRBJ2-5; CDR3 protein: SARAPTSGQQETQY
V gene: TRBV6-1; J gene: TRBJ2-7; CDR3 protein: ASSGAFRGNEQY
V gene: TRBV29-1; J gene: TRBJ1-1; CDR3 protein: SVDGGGGTEAF
V gene: TRBV3-1; J gene: TRBJ2-2; CDR3 protein: ASSLGRSTGELF
V gene: TRBV25-1; J gene: TRBJ2-7; CDR3 protein: ASNGRGIFYEQY
V gene: TRBV20-1; J gene: TRBJ2-7; CDR3 protein: SARAWDRISYEQY
V gene: TRBV7-2; J gene: TRBJ2-7; CDR3 protein: ASSLAASSYEQY
V gene: TRBV20-1; J gene: TRBJ2-5; CDR3 protein: STARQGRFGNEQY
V gene: TRBV20-1; J gene: TRBJ2-1; CDR3 protein: SARESGLSEQF
V gene: TRBV20-1; J gene: TRBJ2-3; CDR3 protein: SARAPGNTQY
V gene: TRBV29-1; J gene: TRBJ2-3; CDR3 protein: SVRGLAGSNADTQY
V gene: TRBV20-1; J gene: TRBJ2-5; CDR3 protein: SAGDRGSNEQY
V gene: TRBV28; J gene: TRBJ2-7; CDR3 protein: ASSLGREQY
V gene: TRBV29-1; J gene: TRBJ2-3; CDR3 protein: SVASGGAGITDTQY
V gene: TRBV20-1; J gene: TRBJ2-1; CDR3 protein: SARRVNEQF
V gene: TRBV28; J gene: TRBJ2-5; CDR3 protein: ASRTISGSAEY
V gene: TRBV20-1; J gene: TRBJ2-5; CDR3 protein: SASSGGKETQY
V gene: TRBV6-2/TRBV6-3; J gene: NA; CDR3 protein: ASSSERGKQETQY
V gene: TRBV5-1; J gene: TRBJ2-1; CDR3 protein: ASSPGQSSYNEQF
V gene: TRBV7-2; J gene: TRBJ2-1; CDR3 protein: ASSLNADNEQF
V gene: TRBV10-3; J gene: TRBJ2-1; CDR3 protein: ATNSPDRGLNEQF
V gene: TRBV18; J gene: TRBJ2-1; CDR3 protein: ASSPRLAGGPGYNEQF
V gene: TRBV2; J gene: TRBJ2-5; CDR3 protein: ASRGDKAGETQY
V gene: TRBV29-1; J gene: TRBJ2-1; CDR3 protein: SVARVLADEQF
V gene: TRBV6-4; J gene: TRBJ2-5; CDR3 protein: ASTALIRETQY
V gene: TRBV11-2; J gene: TRBJ2-7; CDR3 protein: ASSRSGATYEQY
V gene: TRBV7-2; J gene: NA; CDR3 protein: ASKLNGGRAVGEQY
V gene: TRBV6-5; J gene: TRBJ1-5; CDR3 protein: ASSSSRGYNQPQH
V gene: TRBV3-1; J gene: TRBJ2-5; CDR3 protein: ASSQARTFRETQY
V gene: TRBV4-1; J gene: TRBJ2-3; CDR3 protein: ASSHDRIYTDTQY
V gene: TRBV5-1; J gene: TRBJ2-5; CDR3 protein: ASSLVRQGQETQY
V gene: TRBV29-1; J gene: TRBJ1-2; CDR3 protein: SVEDLQGGHYGYT
V gene: TRBV6-2/TRBV6-3; J gene: TRBJ2-5; CDR3 protein: ASSYSGLETQY
V gene: TRBV5-1; J gene: NA; CDR3 protein: ASSGTDNEQY
V gene: TRBV27; J gene: TRBJ2-1; CDR3 protein: ASRRGQGAYEQF
V gene: TRBV7-2; J gene: TRBJ2-5; CDR3 protein: ASTRTLEAETQY
V gene: TRBV7-6; J gene: TRBJ2-3; CDR3 protein: AGSFSSGSDTQY
V gene: TRBV21-1; J gene: TRBJ2-1; CDR3 protein: ASSKGGEGEGLTYNEQF
V gene: TRBV20-1; J gene: TRBJ2-1; CDR3 protein: SALTSGAYNEQF
V gene: TRBV11-1; J gene: TRBJ1-5; CDR3 protein: ASSPQGEGNQPQH
V gene: TRBV9; J gene: TRBJ1-5; CDR3 protein: ASSAGTGVNQPQH
V gene: TRBV5-1; J gene: TRBJ1-1; CDR3 protein: ASSLREGPNTEAF
V gene: TRBV27; J gene: TRBJ2-7; CDR3 protein: ASSLYPPGTSGYEQY
V gene: TRBV2; J gene: TRBJ2-5; CDR3 protein: ASDAREGGPPQY
V gene: TRBV19; J gene: TRBJ2-1; CDR3 protein: ASSMADSSYNEQF
V gene: TRBV7-3; J gene: TRBJ1-1; CDR3 protein: ASSPPSGGPAEAF
V gene: TRBV7-9; J gene: TRBJ2-3; CDR3 protein: ASSLVPRTGTDMQY
V gene: TRBV7-2; J gene: TRBJ1-6; CDR3 protein: ASSLRRSPLH
V gene: TRBV20-1; J gene: TRBJ1-1; CDR3 protein: SATGGRLNTEAF
V gene: TRBV29-1; J gene: TRBJ2-3; CDR3 protein: SVATSGRPGDTQY
V gene: TRBV20-1; J gene: TRBJ2-4; CDR3 protein: SADGGPKNIQY